This T cell receptor (beta chain) is drawn from a study of cytomegalovirus exposure and HLA in healthy donors. Use of 60 Vbeta and 13 Jbeta primers characterized the PCR. Libraries were prepared by immunoSEQ multiplex PCR; TCRdb keeps only in-frame clonotypes and omits some of them. The profile covers some 120,000 clones, with over 60% appearing a single time and 2% to 3% taken by the ten largest. Per the germline V gene, CDR1 is SGHAT and CDR2 is FQNNGV. This CDR3 comprises 16 residues. Trimming removed 5 bases from V and 0 bases from J; junction bases left unmatched: 8. The sample taken for sequencing was PBMCs. The genes are TRBV11-2 and TRBJ2-3, with TRBD1 matching over 7 bases. This receptor was identified in a female donor in good health and CMV-seronegative. This CDR3 is CASSEGAYSSTDTQYF. CDR3 DNA sequence: TGTGCCAGCAGCGAGGGGGCTTACTCTAGCACAGATACGCAGTATTTT.